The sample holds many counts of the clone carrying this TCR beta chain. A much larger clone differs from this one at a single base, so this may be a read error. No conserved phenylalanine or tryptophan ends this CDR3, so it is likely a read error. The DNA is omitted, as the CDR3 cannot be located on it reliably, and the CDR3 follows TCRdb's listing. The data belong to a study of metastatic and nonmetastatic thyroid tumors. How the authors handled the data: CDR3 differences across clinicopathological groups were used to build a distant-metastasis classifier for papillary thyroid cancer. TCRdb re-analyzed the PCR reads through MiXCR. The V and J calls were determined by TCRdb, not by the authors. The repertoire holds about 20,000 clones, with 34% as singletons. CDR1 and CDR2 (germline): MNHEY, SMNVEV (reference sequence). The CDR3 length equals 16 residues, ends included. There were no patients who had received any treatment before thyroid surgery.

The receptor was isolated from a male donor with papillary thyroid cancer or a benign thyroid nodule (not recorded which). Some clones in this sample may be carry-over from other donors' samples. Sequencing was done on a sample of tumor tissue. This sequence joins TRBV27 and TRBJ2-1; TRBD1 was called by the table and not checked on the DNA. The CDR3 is CASSITSGFRGRLPFL.